This T cell receptor beta chain was sequenced during a study of T cells after yellow fever vaccination. TCRdb re-called the 5' RACE reads through MiXCR, storing one row per CDR3 protein. Among under 200,000 distinct CDR3 sequences listed, approximately 6.7% were seen once. This clonotype was recorded at least ten times. CDR1 and CDR2 from the germline V gene are SGHVS and FNYEAQ. The length of the CDR3 is 16 residues. The V end was cut by 5 bases, the J end by 5 bases, with 18 bases between. This receptor was obtained from a man aged 18 to 30 who received the YFV17D yellow fever vaccine. The chain links TRBV7-6 to TRBJ2-2; the D call may be TRBD1 or TRBD2 (5 bases each). This specimen consisted of CD4+ T cells sorted from PBMCs, obtained 5 days after the first yellow fever vaccination. The CDR3 here is CASSRGATSVTGELFF. The CDR3 nucleotides are TGTGCCAGCAGCAGAGGGGCCACAAGCGTGACCGGGGAGCTGTTTTTT.